The 27 T cell receptor beta chains in this list originate from one sample, sequenced in a study of patients and donors after allogeneic stem cell transplantation. Each CDR3 protein gets one entry after TCRdb re-called the RT-PCR reads with MiXCR. The repertoire has about 200,000 distinct CDR3 sequences, around two fifths of them found once; the top ten carry less than 40%. The sequencing input was blood, either unsorted or a sorted T cell fraction (not recorded which). The source of these receptors is a human donor who was either an allogeneic HSCT recipient or a stem cell or donor lymphocyte infusion donor (not recorded which). It is not recorded whose cells these are; they may come from a transplant donor.

In this sample, this clonotype turned up a few times. The chain couples TRBV6-2 or TRBV6-3 to TRBJ1-1; D uncertain. The CDR3 length is 14 residues. Germline V gives CDR1 MNHEY, CDR2 SVGEGT. The V end lost 7 bases, the J end lost 0 bases, and 12 bases lay between the germline ends. DNA of the CDR3: TGTGCCAGCAAAGTGGACGGGATGAACACTGAAGCTTTCTTT. Its translation: CASKVDGMNTEAFF.

This clonotype occurred many times. The CDR3 sequence: CASSYGTAYGYTF. CDR3 DNA sequence: TGTGCCAGCAGTTACGGGACGGCCTATGGCTACACCTTC. This rearrangement joins TRBV12-3 or TRBV12-4 to TRBJ1-2, with D perhaps TRBD1 (5 bases). The CDR3 has 13 residues. Trimming left V 4 bases short and J 4 bases short, with 10 bases between.

The chain has TRBV30 and TRBJ1-2; D is perhaps TRBD1 (6 bases). Germline V gene sequence: CDR1 GTSNPN, CDR2 SVGIG (reference sequence). The CDR3 is 15 residues long. V was pared by 3 bases and J by 6 bases, with 20 bases between. CDR3 in amino acids: CAWSGLYRDPDGYTF. The CDR3 coding sequence is TGTGCCTGGAGCGGGTTATACAGGGATCCGGATGGCTACACCTTC.

V and J are TRBV4-3 and TRBJ2-2; no clear D. Germline-derived CDR1 and CDR2 are LGHNA and YSLEER. CDR3 length equals 16 residues. Trimming took 0 bases from V and 2 from J, leaving 10 bases between them. The DNA of the CDR3 is TGCGCCAGCAGCCAAGAAGTCCACAGTAACACCGGGGAGCTGTTTTTT. Residues: CASSQEVHSNTGELFF.

In this sample, this clonotype turned up a few times. CDR3 sequence: CSSRGTDGEKLFF. CDR3 DNA sequence: TGCAGCTCCAGGGGGACCGATGGTGAAAAACTGTTTTTT. The chain recombines TRBV29-1 with TRBJ1-4; 7 nucleotides agree with TRBD1. J lost 7 bases, V lost 8 bases, and 10 bases had no gene match. This CDR3 is built from 13 residues. Per germline, CDR1 SQVTM and CDR2 ANQGSEA.

This clonotype was counted between two and nine times. The genes are TRBV27 and TRBJ1-3, with unresolved D. The CDR3 totals 11 residues. Trimming left V 8 bases short and J 4 bases short, with 6 bases between. Germline V gene sequence: CDR1 MNHEY, CDR2 SMNVEV (reference sequence). CDR3 loop: CASRNGNTIYF. The CDR3 coding sequence is TGTGCCAGCCGAAACGGAAACACCATATATTTT.

J is TRBJ2-7 and V is TRBV30, with 7 bases lining up with TRBD1. The junction had 7 bases not matched to a gene; V was cut back by 5 bases and J by 0 bases. This CDR3 contains 14 residues. Germline CDR1 reads GTSNPN; CDR2 reads SVGIG (reference sequence). The CDR3 is CAWQGQESSYEQYF. The CDR3 nucleotides are TGTGCCTGGCAAGGACAGGAAAGCTCCTACGAGCAGTACTTC.

The chain couples TRBV10-3 to TRBJ2-7; 11 bases fit TRBD2. The CDR3 covers 13 residues. The germline CDR1 and CDR2 sequences are ENHRY and SYGVKD. With 10 bases clipped from V and 5 bases from J, the junction kept 7 bases outside the gene matches. This CDR3 is CATETSGINEQYF. The CDR3 coding sequence is TGTGCCACCGAGACTAGCGGGATCAACGAGCAGTACTTC.

The V call is TRBV29-1, the J call TRBJ2-7; 10 bases map to TRBD2. V lost 4 bases to trimming and J lost 5 bases; unmatched junction nucleotides: 8. The CDR3 has 14 amino acids. The germline gives CDR1 SQVTM, CDR2 ANQGSEA. The CDR3 region has the DNA TGCAGCGTTGTGGAGGCTAGCGGGAGAGACGAGCAGTACTTC. It encodes CSVVEASGRDEQYF.

The chain couples TRBV28 to TRBJ2-7, with a tentative D call TRBD2 (6 bases). Germline assignment: CDR1 MDHEN and CDR2 SYDVKM. Trimming removed 3 bases at V and 3 bases at J, with 18 bases between. The CDR3 length is 16 residues. For the CDR3, the DNA is TGTGCCAGCAGTTTGCCTATAGCGGACCCGTTCTACGAGCAGTACTTC. It yields the protein CASSLPIADPFYEQYF. Full variable domain (rest looked up from reference TRBV28 and TRBJ2-7): DVKVTQSSRYLVKRTGEKVFLECVQDMDHENMFWYRQDPGLGLRLIYFSYDVKMKEKGDIPEGYSVSREKKERFSLILESASTNQTSMYLCASSLPIADPFYEQYFGPGTRLTVT.

V gene TRBV13 combines with J gene TRBJ1-5, with 8 positions matching TRBD1. Germline V lookup: CDR1 PRHDT, CDR2 FYEKMQ (reference sequence). The CDR3 covers 14 residues. V shed 3 bases and J 5 bases; nucleotides not matched to a gene: 3. For the CDR3, the DNA is TGTGCCAGCAGCTTCGGACAGGGTTATCAGCCCCAGCATTTT. Translated, it gives CASSFGQGYQPQHF.

The gene calls are TRBV4-2 and TRBJ1-6; D perhaps matches TRBD1 (5 bases). The CDR3 loop spans 15 amino acids. Germline CDR1 is LGHNA and CDR2 is YNFKEQ. The V and J ends lost 0 bases and 8 bases respectively, with 11 bases between them. CDR3 DNA: TGTGCCAGCAGCCAAGAAGGGGTTACGGATTCACCCCTCCACTTT. Amino acid sequence: CASSQEGVTDSPLHF.

This clonotype was recorded a few times. In DNA, the CDR3 is TGCGCCAGCAGCTTGCAGCCTAGCGGGAAGATGGGGCAGTACTTC. Translated, it gives CASSLQPSGKMGQYF. The chain employs TRBV5-1 and TRBJ2-7; the match to TRBD2 covers 9 bases. V was clipped by 1 base and J by 9 bases; unmatched bases: 11. The CDR3 consists of 15 residues. The germline gives CDR1 SGHRS, CDR2 YFSETQ.

This clonotype was seen more than once but under ten times. V gene TRBV13 combines with J gene TRBJ1-5, with TRBD1 as a possible D gene (6 bases). The germline V gene has CDR1 PRHDT and CDR2 FYEKMQ (reference sequence). Trimming took 2 bases from V and 2 from J, leaving 10 bases between them. This CDR3 is 15 amino acids long. The CDR3 DNA reads as TGTGCCAGCAGCTTATCGGCAGGGGGCAATCAGCCCCAGCATTTT. This gives the protein CASSLSAGGNQPQHF.

The chain uses TRBV9 and TRBJ2-3; D remains ambiguous. The CDR3 covers 12 residues. The germline CDR1 and CDR2 sequences are SGDLS and YYNGEE. Trimming pared 4 bases from V and 6 bases from J, leaving 9 bases between. This chain's CDR3 is CASSIYDDTQYF. The CDR3 nucleotides read TGTGCCAGCAGCATTTATGATGATACGCAGTATTTT.

This clonotype was seen more than once but under ten times. J is TRBJ1-2 and V is TRBV27; 10 bases map to TRBD1. This CDR3 has 15 amino acids. Germline-derived CDR1 and CDR2 are MNHEY and SMNVEV (reference sequence). Losses at the gene ends were 2 bases for V and 4 bases for J; bases not matched to a gene: 4. DNA of the CDR3: TGTGCCAGCAGTTTAGCGGGACAGGGGATCTATGGCTACACCTTC. It translates to CASSLAGQGIYGYTF.

This clonotype was seen just once. The chain is built from TRBV6-6 and TRBJ1-6; TRBD1 matches 7 bases. Looked up from germline, CDR1 is MNHNY and CDR2 is SVGAGI (reference sequence). This CDR3 region has 14 residues. V lost 6 bases to trimming and J lost 10 bases; unmatched junction nucleotides: 9. The CDR3 sequence is CASSHTGADSPLHF. As DNA, the CDR3 is TGTGCCAGCAGCCATACAGGGGCAGACTCACCCCTCCACTTT.

V gene TRBV2 combines with J gene TRBJ1-1; possibly TRBD1 for D (5 bases). V was clipped by 8 bases and J by 5 bases, with 12 bases between them. Germline CDR1 is SNHLY and CDR2 is FYNNEI. This CDR3 contains 12 residues. CDR3 DNA sequence: TGTGCCAGCCTTGGCGGGGGAACTGAAGCTTTCTTT. Protein sequence: CASLGGGTEAFF.

The chain is built from TRBV7-3 and TRBJ2-1; a weak D match, TRBD1 (6 bases). The germline V gene has CDR1 SGHTA and CDR2 FQGTGA. The CDR3 has 19 amino acids. The V end lost 5 bases, the J end lost 0 bases, and 23 bases lay between the germline ends. The CDR3, as DNA: TGTGCCAGCAGCCATTATCCCAGGGGCTTCGGAAGCTCCTACAATGAGCAGTTCTTC. Translated: CASSHYPRGFGSSYNEQFF.

This clonotype was counted between two and nine times. This chain connects TRBV7-9 to TRBJ1-3; D is uncertain. Trimming pared 1 base from V and 4 bases from J, leaving 11 bases between. This CDR3 region has 15 residues. Germline V gene data show CDR1 as SEHNR and CDR2 as FQNEAQ (reference sequence). In DNA form, the CDR3 reads TGTGCCAGCAGCTTAGGGGTCGGGGAAGGAAACACCATATATTTT. Its translation: CASSLGVGEGNTIYF.

This chain links TRBV12-3 or TRBV12-4 with TRBJ2-2; no reliable D call. V was clipped by 4 bases and J by 2 bases, with 11 bases between them. This CDR3 contains 15 residues. The CDR3 region is CASSSVLTNTGELFF. CDR3 coding DNA: TGTGCCAGCAGTTCTGTGCTAACCAACACCGGGGAGCTGTTTTTT.

The rearrangement uses TRBV5-1 and TRBJ1-1; the D gene is possibly TRBD1 (5 bases). From germline, CDR1 is SGHRS and CDR2 YFSETQ. There are 12 residues in the CDR3. The V gene lost 0 bases and the J gene lost 8 bases, with 8 bases spanning the gap. For the CDR3, the DNA is TGCGCCAGCAGCTTGGGAGGACACGAAGCTTTCTTT. It yields the protein CASSLGGHEAFF.

The chain couples TRBV5-1 to TRBJ2-3; no definite D call. The CDR3 sequence is 14 residues long. Germline V lookup: CDR1 SGHRS, CDR2 YFSETQ. V lost 6 bases and J lost 6, with 17 bases in between. CDR3 coding DNA: TGCGCCAGCACCCACCGGTCTAGTGCCGATACGCAGTATTTT. Translated, it gives CASTHRSSADTQYF.

This clonotype turned up a few times. The chain links TRBV12-3 or TRBV12-4 to TRBJ1-2; 9 bases fit TRBD1. CDR3 length equals 16 residues. The ends lost 3 bases at V and 7 bases at J; junction bases unmatched: 12. In DNA, the CDR3 is TGTGCCAGCAGTTTGGGACAGGGAAGGCCGTACGGTGGCTACACCTTC. Protein sequence: CASSLGQGRPYGGYTF.

In its sample, this clonotype was seen many times. The J gene is TRBJ2-1, the V gene TRBV12-3 or TRBV12-4; D is ambiguous. The CDR3 contains 10 residues. The V end was cut by 2 bases, the J end by 7 bases, with 0 bases between. For the CDR3, the DNA is TGTGCCAGCAGTTTAAATGAGCAGTTCTTC. It encodes CASSLNEQFF.

This clonotype has just a few counts. The chain joins TRBV6-2 or TRBV6-3 to TRBJ1-1; unclear D gene. The V gene lost 0 bases and the J gene lost 1 base, with 12 bases spanning the gap. There are 16 residues in the CDR3. The V gene's germline CDR1 is MNHEY and CDR2 SVGEGT. CDR3 residues: CASSYSAAEPNTEAFF. CDR3 nucleotides: TGTGCCAGCAGTTACTCCGCGGCTGAACCGAACACTGAAGCTTTCTTT.

This sequence joins TRBV7-9 and TRBJ1-1; tentatively, D is TRBD1 (6 bases). The CDR3 covers 15 residues. The V and J ends lost 0 bases and 1 base respectively, with 9 bases between them. CDR1 and CDR2 (germline): SEHNR, FQNEAQ (reference sequence). The CDR3 protein is CASSLAWTANTEAFF. The CDR3 bases are TGTGCCAGCAGCTTAGCCTGGACAGCGAACACTGAAGCTTTCTTT.